The source of this T cell receptor beta chain is a study of blood T cell repertoires in COVID-19 (dated by TCRdb to 2019 to 2021). With respect to the entire study: Collaborator samples came from the United States, Italy and Spain and covered acute and convalescent phases of COVID-19. The prospective study material was composed of cDNA or gDNA derived from T cells, B-cell-depleted T cells, or PBMCs. The dataset comprised deeply sampled blood TCRbeta repertoires from subjects exposed to, actively infected with, or recovered from COVID-19. The repertoires were made available in a free public database intended to serve as a resource for research on the immune response to SARS-CoV-2. Samples came from the ongoing ImmuneRACE study (first 160 participants) plus 1,254 subjects from 6 global collaborators. A de-identified subject ID, COVID-19 status, age in years and sex were almost always included in the sample metadata. HLA class I and class II types, where available, came from metadata supplied by the sample provider rather than from assay-based typing.

In the prospective study, participants were about 18 to 95 years old, resided in approximately 25 geographic areas of the United States, and were enrolled through a virtual design. In the prospective study, participants were assigned to cohorts based on the clinical history participants reported in a screening survey and a study questionnaire. For ImmuneRACE Cohort 3, a participant was defined as recovered based on two consecutive negative NP/OP PCR tests, clearance by a healthcare professional, or resolution of symptoms. Mobile phlebotomists in the prospective study collected whole blood, serum and a nasopharyngeal or oropharyngeal swab from every participant. Additional blood draws and questionnaires over an approximately 2-month period could optionally be provided by prospective study participants. Blood samples from the prospective study were shipped frozen or at room temperature prior to DNA extraction.

Turning to this clone: Its antigen has not been determined. Per-base qualities were not stored, and no clone one base away is much larger.

Points the paper makes about the study in general: The amount of clinical and demographic metadata varied by source and participant and was provided uncurated.

TCRbeta CDR3 regions were amplified from genomic DNA using the immunoSEQ Assay, a bias-controlled multiplex PCR. The authors' analysis ran thus. The number of nucleated cells in each sample was estimated from the amplification of reference gene primers within the assay. To quantify the absolute abundance of each unique TCRbeta CDR3 rearrangement, sequence reads were collapsed and filtered. For each sample, productive Simpson clonality was calculated as the square root of Simpson's diversity index across productive rearrangements. The immuneACCESS repertoire file appears here via TCRdb, limited to in-frame rearrangements. These files lack a portion of the clones; in checked studies, under half of the deficit traces to unresolved V genes, and the cause of the others is not known. Clonal size and the V and J genes are those of that table, whereas D and trimming came from the DNA. Within this sample are about 160,000 clones, with roughly nine tenths of them counted one time only. The leading ten clones occupy around 6.5% of the sample.

This clonotype originated in a woman aged 45-65 years who had recovered from COVID-19. Material: PBMCs or T cells enriched from blood (not recorded which).

The CDR3 has the sequence CASSPPRGIANTGELFF. The sequence in DNA is TGTGCCAGCAGTCCTCCGCGCGGTATCGCGAACACCGGGGAGCTGTTTTTT. The rearrangement combines TRBV27 with TRBJ2-2; no confident D gene assignment can be made. A distance of 16 bases separates the germline ends of V and J, which lose 5 bases and 0 bases respectively. The germline V gene (reference sequence) sets CDR1 to MNHEY and CDR2 to SMNVEV. Spanning cysteine to phenylalanine, the CDR3 consists of 17 amino acids. Only the CDR3 region is kept as DNA, spanning 51 bases read in frame from base 1.